Presented here are 9 T cell receptor beta chains from one specimen sequenced in a study of blood T cell repertoires in COVID-19. Profiled with immunoSEQ multiplex PCR; TCRdb holds only in-frame clones, not every one. The sample shows about 250,000 clones, roughly 88% of them seen only once. The sequenced sample consisted of peripheral blood. These receptors were taken from a young woman with active or convalescent COVID-19.

V usage is TRBV6-2 or TRBV6-3 and J usage is TRBJ2-5, with 7 bases aligning to TRBD1. The CDR3 has 17 amino acids. V gave up 6 bases and J gave up 1 base; unmatched junction bases: 14. Germline V gene sequence: CDR1 MNHEY, CDR2 SVGEGT. CDR3 in amino acids: CASSRHRDSNFQETQYF. The CDR3, as DNA: TGTGCCAGCAGCCGTCACCGGGACAGCAACTTCCAAGAGACCCAGTACTTC.

The chain uses TRBV27 and TRBJ2-7, with 7 bases fitting TRBD1. CDR3 length: 16 amino acids. V lost 3 bases and J lost 1; bases outside the gene matches: 9. The germline V gene has CDR1 MNHEY and CDR2 SMNVEV (reference sequence). CDR3 region: CASSFSLGTVSYEQYF. Written as DNA, the CDR3 is TGTGCCAGCAGTTTCTCTCTCGGGACAGTTTCCTACGAGCAGTACTTC.

A note on this clone: A read error may account for a junction end that differs from germline. The chain recombines TRBV6-5 with TRBJ1-2; 8 nucleotides match TRBD1. Germline CDR1 is MNHEY and CDR2 is SVGAGI. The CDR3 extends over 13 amino acids. CDR3 residues: CASIIPATGQAYF. Written as DNA, the CDR3 is TGTGCCAGCATTATACCTGCTACGGGACAGGCCTATTTC.

This chain connects TRBV7-3 to TRBJ1-6; maybe TRBD1 (5 bases). This CDR3 is 13 amino acids long. Germline-derived CDR1 and CDR2 are SGHTA and FQGTGA. V was clipped by 5 bases and J by 13 bases, with 15 bases between them. CDR3 bases: TGTGCCAGCAGCCGGGGACTCCTGGAGCCCCTCCACTTT. Residues: CASSRGLLEPLHF. The whole variable domain, remainder taken from reference TRBV7-3 and TRBJ1-6, is GAGVSQTPSNKVTEKGKYVELRCDPISGHTALYWYRQSLGQGPEFLIYFQGTGAADDSGLPNDRFFAVRPEGSVSTLKIQRTERGDSAVYLCASSRGLLEPLHFGNGTRLTVT.

The chain has TRBV6-7 and TRBJ1-5, with 7 bases matching TRBD1. TRBV6-7 is assigned to the ORF class and has an uncertain function. Trimming removed 8 bases from V and 1 base from J; junction bases left unmatched: 5. This CDR3 is 14 amino acids long. CDR3 nucleotide sequence: TGTGCCAGCCCTGACAGGGTCAGCAATCAGCCCCAGCATTTT. As protein: CASPDRVSNQPQHF.

The chain has TRBV5-1 and TRBJ2-3; tentatively, D is TRBD2 (5 bases). Deletions cut 5 bases from V and 1 base from J, with 11 bases between. This CDR3 is 14 amino acids long. Germline V gives CDR1 SGHRS, CDR2 YFSETQ. CDR3 loop: CASREGSGTDTQYF. The CDR3 DNA reads TGCGCCAGCAGAGAGGGTTCGGGCACAGATACGCAGTATTTT.

CDR3 amino acids: CASRSSRGAGNTIYF. CDR3 DNA: TGTGCCAGCAGGAGCTCTAGGGGCGCTGGAAACACCATATATTTT. This sequence joins TRBV27 and TRBJ1-3; D perhaps matches TRBD1 (5 bases). CDR1 is MNHEY, CDR2 SMNVEV, per germline (reference sequence). The CDR3 runs 15 residues. The V gene lost 6 bases and the J gene lost 2 bases, with 14 bases spanning the gap.

This chain connects TRBV6-5 to TRBJ1-2; D is undetermined. The CDR3 has 11 residues. Germline lookup yields CDR1 MNHEY and CDR2 SVGAGI. The ends were cut back, 6 bases at V and 7 bases at J, with 9 bases in the middle. CDR3 protein: CASSYGGGYTF. The CDR3 DNA reads TGTGCCAGCAGCTACGGAGGTGGCTACACCTTC.

This chain uses TRBV21-1 with TRBJ2-2; TRBD2 was called by the table and not checked on the DNA. TRBV21-1 is a listed pseudogene. The CDR3 is 17 amino acids. The CDR3 protein is CASSPAGRTPNTGELFF. For the CDR3, the DNA is TGTGCCAGCAGTCCCGCGGGACGAACTCCGAACACCGGGGAGCTGTTTTTT.